The clone carrying this T cell receptor beta chain is labeled medium-sized. The sample originates from a study of CDR3 diversity in severe acne. Trimming cost V 4 bases and J 3 bases, with 16 bases left between them. There are 15 residues in the CDR3. The germline CDR1 and CDR2 sequences are LNHDA and SQIVND (reference sequence). TCRdb passed the PCR reads through MiXCR, listing each CDR3 protein once. The sample carries around 100,000 distinct CDR3 sequences, 51% recorded once. This TCR was sampled from a male donor with acne. This rearrangement joins TRBV19 to TRBJ2-7; D call uncertain. The sample comprised blood. CDR3 DNA: TGTGCCAGTAGTACAGGTGATGGTTACGTCTACGAGCAGTACTTC. Translated, it gives CASSTGDGYVYEQYF.